These 20 T cell receptor beta chains were sequenced from one sample in a study of patients and donors after allogeneic stem cell transplantation. Each CDR3 protein is one row after TCRdb ran MiXCR on the RT-PCR reads. The table lists about 31,000 distinct CDR3 sequences, under 7.5% of them singletons, with 34% in the top ten. Sequencing was done on a sample of blood, either unsorted or a sorted T cell fraction (not recorded which). These receptor sequences come from a human donor who was either an allogeneic HSCT recipient or a stem cell or donor lymphocyte infusion donor (not recorded which). It is not recorded whose cells these are; they may come from a transplant donor.

This clonotype was counted ten times or more. The chain joins TRBV29-1 to TRBJ1-1; TRBD1 agrees at 8 bases. CDR1 and CDR2 from the germline V gene are SQVTM and ANQGSEA. The CDR3 sequence is 14 residues long. V was pared by 6 bases and J by 0 bases, with 6 bases of the junction left unmatched. The CDR3 region has the DNA TGCAGCGTAGCCGCGACAGGGGTGAACACTGAAGCTTTCTTT. It translates to CSVAATGVNTEAFF.

The sample holds many counts of this clonotype. The chain has TRBV7-9 and TRBJ2-5, with D possibly TRBD2 on 6 matching bases. V was shortened by 2 bases and J by 1 base, with 8 bases between the two germline ends. CDR3 length: 14 residues. Germline CDR1 reads SEHNR; CDR2 reads FQNEAQ (reference sequence). This chain's CDR3 is CASSLWGLQETQYF. In nucleotides, the CDR3 is TGTGCCAGCAGCTTATGGGGACTCCAAGAGACCCAGTACTTC.

The J gene is TRBJ2-7, the V gene TRBV3-1; a weak D match, TRBD2 (6 bases). The CDR3 loop spans 15 amino acids. The germline V gene encodes CDR1 LGHDT and CDR2 YNNKEL (reference sequence). Trimming cost V 0 bases and J 5 bases, with 14 bases left between them. CDR3 residues: CASSQETSYYDEQYF. As DNA, the CDR3 is TGTGCCAGCAGCCAAGAAACTAGCTATTACGACGAGCAGTACTTC.

This clonotype was picked up many times. The chain carries TRBV4-2 and TRBJ1-2, with a possible D match to TRBD1 (5 bases). Germline V gives CDR1 LGHNA, CDR2 YNFKEQ. The CDR3 loop spans 14 amino acids. With 2 bases removed from V and 2 bases from J, the gap between germline ends came to 9 bases. CDR3 bases: TGTGCCAGCAGCCAAACAGGACGGAACTATGGCTACACCTTC. This gives the protein CASSQTGRNYGYTF.

This clonotype was seen a few times. V gene TRBV6-1 combines with J gene TRBJ1-1; D is unclear. The ends were cut back, 2 bases at V and 4 bases at J, with 8 bases in the middle. Germline lookup yields CDR1 MNHNS and CDR2 SASEGT. The CDR3 is 13 residues long. The CDR3 loop reads CASSEKGTTEAFF. CDR3 DNA: TGTGCCAGCAGTGAAAAGGGAACCACTGAAGCTTTCTTT.

At least ten counts were recorded for this clonotype. This sequence joins TRBV18 and TRBJ1-2; possibly TRBD1 for D (6 bases). The V end lost 3 bases, the J end lost 4 bases, and 18 bases lay between the germline ends. Germline loops: CDR1 KGHSH, CDR2 LQKENI. The CDR3 is made up of 16 amino acids. The CDR3 DNA follows: TGTGCCAGCTCACCCCCCCAGGGGCAGGGCAGCTATGGCTACACCTTC. It specifies CASSPPQGQGSYGYTF.

This chain connects TRBV7-9 to TRBJ1-6, with no clear D. CDR1 is SEHNR and CDR2 is FQNEAQ in the germline V gene (reference sequence). The V and J ends lost 1 base and 10 bases respectively, with 14 bases between them. This CDR3 spans 15 amino acids. CDR3 protein: CASSLEQQKGSPLHF. The CDR3 nucleotides are TGTGCCAGCAGCTTAGAACAGCAGAAGGGATCACCCCTCCACTTT.

This clonotype occurred a few times. The V and J genes are TRBV11-2 and TRBJ2-1; 7 bases agree with TRBD2. Germline V gene data show CDR1 as SGHAT and CDR2 as FQNNGV. The CDR3 is 15 amino acids. Trimming removed 1 base from V and 9 bases from J; junction bases left unmatched: 9. CDR3 protein: CASSLVRGGLSEQFF. As DNA, the CDR3 is TGTGCCAGCAGCTTAGTTCGGGGAGGGCTGAGTGAGCAGTTCTTC. Filled out from reference TRBV11-2 and TRBJ2-1, the complete variable domain reads EAGVAQSPRYKIIEKRQSVAFWCNPISGHATLYWYQQILGQGPKLLIQFQNNGVVDDSQLPKDRFSAERLKGVDSTLKIQPAKLEDSAVYLCASSLVRGGLSEQFFGPGTRLTVL.

Judged by abundance, this clonotype is medium-sized. The J gene is TRBJ2-1, the V gene TRBV7-9; D ambiguous. V lost 5 bases, J lost 9 bases, and 14 bases lay in between. This CDR3 is built from 13 residues. CDR1 is SEHNR, CDR2 FQNEAQ, per germline (reference sequence). CDR3 region: CASSLNAVGEQFF. CDR3 coding DNA: TGTGCCAGCAGCCTGAACGCCGTGGGTGAGCAGTTCTTC.

This clonotype was detected ten times or more. This chain joins TRBV20-1 and TRBJ1-2; TRBD1 matches 10 bases. The CDR3 sequence is 12 residues long. The trim removed 5 bases at V and 7 bases at J, leaving 4 bases unmatched. Per the germline V gene, CDR1 is DFQATT and CDR2 is SNEGSKA (reference sequence). CDR3 coding DNA: TGCAGTGCTGACAGGGGGCATTTTGGCTACACCTTC. It encodes CSADRGHFGYTF.

This clonotype turned up a few times. The chain is built from TRBV28 and TRBJ2-1; 10 positions match TRBD1. The CDR3 runs 14 residues. V gave up 7 bases and J gave up 9 bases; unmatched junction bases: 9. Germline values: CDR1 MDHEN, CDR2 SYDVKM. The CDR3 sequence is CASTRTGGRAEQFF. The CDR3 region has the DNA TGTGCCAGCACACGGACAGGGGGACGGGCTGAGCAGTTCTTC.

The sample holds many counts of this clonotype. The chain combines TRBV15 with TRBJ2-7; D remains unclear. The CDR3 loop spans 15 amino acids. The V gene lost 0 bases and the J gene lost 2 bases, with 11 bases spanning the gap. The V gene's germline CDR1 is LNHNV and CDR2 YYDKDF (reference sequence). The CDR3 loop reads CATSRDPLTTYEQYF. CDR3 nucleotides: TGTGCCACCAGCAGAGATCCACTTACTACCTACGAGCAGTACTTC.

This chain uses TRBV5-5 with TRBJ1-2; D is undetermined. V dropped 0 bases and J dropped 0 bases, with 9 bases sitting between them. The germline V gene encodes CDR1 SGHKS and CDR2 YYEKEE (reference sequence). The CDR3 has 15 residues. The CDR3 here is CASSLDAAANYGYTF. The CDR3 region has the DNA TGTGCCAGCAGCTTGGATGCGGCAGCTAACTATGGCTACACCTTC.

In this sample, this clonotype turned up many times. The V call is TRBV15, the J call TRBJ2-5, with D possibly being TRBD1 or TRBD2 (6 bases each). This CDR3 is 16 amino acids long. V was shortened by 0 bases and J by 5 bases, with 16 bases between the two germline ends. Germline values: CDR1 LNHNV, CDR2 YYDKDF (reference sequence). For the CDR3, the DNA is TGTGCCACCAGCAGAGACGTATTACAGGGACTCGAGACCCAGTACTTC. Its protein product is CATSRDVLQGLETQYF.

This clonotype has ten or more counts. The chain links TRBV4-3 to TRBJ2-3, with TRBD2 matching 13 bases. Germline V gene sequence: CDR1 LGHNA, CDR2 YSLEER. The V segment lost 5 bases and the J segment 5 bases; nucleotides outside the gene matches: 7. The CDR3 has 16 amino acids. This chain's CDR3 is CASSSRLAGGLDTQYF. CDR3 sequence (DNA): TGCGCCAGCAGCTCCCGACTAGCGGGAGGATTAGATACGCAGTATTTT.

The chain links TRBV10-3 to TRBJ2-1; TRBD2 aligns across 13 bases. After removal of 5 bases from V and 9 bases from J, the junction contained 7 bases not matched to a gene. Looked up from germline, CDR1 is ENHRY and CDR2 is SYGVKD. The CDR3 covers 15 residues. CDR3 sequence reads: CAISLGTSGILEQFF. The CDR3 bases are TGTGCCATCAGTCTCGGGACTAGCGGGATTCTTGAGCAGTTCTTC.

Notes on this clonotype: Given a much more abundant clone one base away, this may be a read error. No conserved phenylalanine or tryptophan is present at the end of the CDR3, so a read error is the likely explanation. The chain has TRBV12-3 or TRBV12-4 and TRBJ2-2; D is possibly TRBD1 or TRBD2 (5 bases each). V dropped 2 bases and J dropped 3 bases, with 16 bases sitting between them. CDR3 length equals 17 residues. The CDR3 reads CASSLQGYMGDTGELFY. As DNA, the CDR3 is TGTGCCAGCAGTTTACAGGGCTACATGGGGGACACCGGGGAGCTGTTTTAT.

This clonotype was seen a few times. CDR3 protein: CASREFLDSPLHF. CDR3 nucleotides: TGTGCCAGCAGGGAGTTTTTAGATTCACCCCTCCACTTT. This chain uses TRBV27 with TRBJ1-6; D unresolved. Germline V gene lookup returns CDR1 MNHEY and CDR2 SMNVEV (reference sequence). The CDR3 totals 13 residues. Trimming cost V 6 bases and J 8 bases, with 11 bases left between them.

V is TRBV19 and J is TRBJ2-3, with TRBD2 matching 15 bases. The germline gives CDR1 LNHDA, CDR2 SQIVND (reference sequence). This CDR3 has 19 residues. Unmatched junction bases numbered 9, after V lost 5 bases and J lost 0 bases. The CDR3 spells CASSGSGTSGRPSTDTQYF. CDR3 in DNA: TGTGCCAGTAGTGGGTCGGGGACTAGCGGGAGGCCAAGCACAGATACGCAGTATTTT.

This clonotype was seen many times. This sequence joins TRBV6-5 and TRBJ1-1; unclear D gene. V was shortened by 3 bases and J by 6 bases, with 5 bases between the two germline ends. Germline V CDR1 and CDR2: MNHEY, SVGAGI. This CDR3 spans 11 amino acids. CDR3 residues: CASSYRAEAFF. The CDR3 nucleotides read TGTGCCAGCAGTTATAGGGCTGAAGCTTTCTTT.